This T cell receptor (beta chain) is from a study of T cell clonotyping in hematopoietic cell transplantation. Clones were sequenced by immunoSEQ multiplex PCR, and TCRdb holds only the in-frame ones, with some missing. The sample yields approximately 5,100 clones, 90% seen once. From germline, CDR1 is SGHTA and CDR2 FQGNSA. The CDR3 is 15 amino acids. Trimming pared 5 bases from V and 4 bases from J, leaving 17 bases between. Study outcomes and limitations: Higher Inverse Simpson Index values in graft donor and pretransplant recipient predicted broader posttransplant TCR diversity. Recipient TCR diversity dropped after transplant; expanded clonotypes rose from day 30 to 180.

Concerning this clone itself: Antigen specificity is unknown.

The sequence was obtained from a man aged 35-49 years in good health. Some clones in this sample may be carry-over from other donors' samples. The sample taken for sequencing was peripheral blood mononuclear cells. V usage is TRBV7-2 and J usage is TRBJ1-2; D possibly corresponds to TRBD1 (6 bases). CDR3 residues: CASSLGPDSSYGYTF. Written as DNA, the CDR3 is TGTGCCAGCAGCCTAGGCCCGGACAGTTCCTATGGCTACACCTTC.